The sequence of this T cell receptor (beta chain) was determined in a study of blood T cell repertoires in COVID-19. This CDR3 has 16 residues. Per the germline V gene, CDR1 is SGDLS and CDR2 is YYNGEE. Trimming removed 0 bases from V and 6 bases from J; junction bases left unmatched: 8. Libraries were prepared by immunoSEQ multiplex PCR; TCRdb keeps only in-frame clonotypes and omits some of them. The data contain 100,000 to 150,000 clones, around 90% of them singletons. Sequences were obtained from peripheral blood. The sequence derives from a human donor in a cohort sampled during active COVID-19. The chain combines TRBV9 with TRBJ2-3; 9 bases align to TRBD1. CDR3 in DNA: TGTGCCAGCAGCGTAGAGGGACAGGGTGGGGCGGATACGCAGTATTTT. Translated: CASSVEGQGGADTQYF.